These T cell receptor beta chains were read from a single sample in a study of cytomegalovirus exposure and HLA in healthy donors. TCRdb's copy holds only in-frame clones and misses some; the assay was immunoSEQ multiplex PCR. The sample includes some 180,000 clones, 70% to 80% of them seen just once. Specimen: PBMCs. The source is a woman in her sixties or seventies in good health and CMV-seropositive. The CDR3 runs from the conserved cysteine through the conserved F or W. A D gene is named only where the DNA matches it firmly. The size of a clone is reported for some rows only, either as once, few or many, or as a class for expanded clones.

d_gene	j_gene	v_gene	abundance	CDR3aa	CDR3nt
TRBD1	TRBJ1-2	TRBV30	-	CASSGQGAYGYTF	TGTGCCAGCTCGGGACAGGGGGCTTATGGCTACACCTTC
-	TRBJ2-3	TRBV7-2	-	CASSLSLTDTQYF	TGTGCCAGCAGCTTAAGTCTAACAGATACGCAGTATTTT
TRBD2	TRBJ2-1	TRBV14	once	CASSQGYSGSVDNEQFF	TGTGCCAGCAGCCAAGGGTATAGCGGGAGCGTAGACAATGAGCAGTTCTTC
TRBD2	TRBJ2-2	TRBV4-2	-	CASSQEASGGLTNTGELFF	TGTGCCAGCAGCCAAGAAGCTAGCGGGGGACTAACGAACACCGGGGAGCTGTTTTTT
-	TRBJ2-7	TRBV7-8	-	CASSLGGGLGVEYF	TGTGCCAGCAGCTTAGGGGGGGGCTTGGGGGTGGAGTACTTC
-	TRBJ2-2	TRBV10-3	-	CAISDPRGSGELFF	TGTGCCATCAGTGACCCGAGGGGGTCCGGGGAGCTGTTTTTT
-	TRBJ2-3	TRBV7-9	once	CASSPTDYPGTDTQYF	TGTGCCAGCAGCCCAACCGACTACCCGGGCACAGATACGCAGTATTTT
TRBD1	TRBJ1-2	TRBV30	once	CAWSPFGYTGTGENYGYTF	TGTGCCTGGAGCCCCTTTGGCTATACCGGGACAGGGGAGAACTATGGCTACACCTTC
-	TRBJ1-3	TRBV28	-	CASSLGGPGNTIYF	TGTGCCAGCAGTTTAGGTGGGCCCGGAAACACCATATATTTT
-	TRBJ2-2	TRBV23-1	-	CASSQRIRTSNTGELFF	TGCGCCAGCAGTCAAAGAATACGGACTTCGAACACCGGGGAGCTGTTTTTT
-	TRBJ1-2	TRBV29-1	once	CSVAGQGHGYTF	TGCAGCGTGGCTGGGCAGGGGCATGGCTACACCTTC
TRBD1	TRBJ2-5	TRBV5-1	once	CASSLGTGLRETQYF	TGCGCCAGCAGCTTGGGGACAGGCTTACGGGAGACCCAGTACTTC
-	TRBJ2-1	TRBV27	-	CASSFGSGEFF	TGTGCCAGCAGTTTCGGGAGCGGAGAGTTCTTC
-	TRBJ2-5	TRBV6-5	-	CASTRMTGSRETQYF	TGTGCCAGCACCCGCATGACAGGATCCCGGGAGACCCAGTACTTC
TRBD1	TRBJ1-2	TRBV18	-	CASSPLDRGGLYGYTF	TGTGCCAGCTCACCACTTGACAGGGGGGGACTCTATGGCTACACCTTC
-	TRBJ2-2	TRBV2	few	CASTIRGSGELFF	TGTGCCAGCACCATAAGGGGGTCCGGGGAGCTGTTTTTT